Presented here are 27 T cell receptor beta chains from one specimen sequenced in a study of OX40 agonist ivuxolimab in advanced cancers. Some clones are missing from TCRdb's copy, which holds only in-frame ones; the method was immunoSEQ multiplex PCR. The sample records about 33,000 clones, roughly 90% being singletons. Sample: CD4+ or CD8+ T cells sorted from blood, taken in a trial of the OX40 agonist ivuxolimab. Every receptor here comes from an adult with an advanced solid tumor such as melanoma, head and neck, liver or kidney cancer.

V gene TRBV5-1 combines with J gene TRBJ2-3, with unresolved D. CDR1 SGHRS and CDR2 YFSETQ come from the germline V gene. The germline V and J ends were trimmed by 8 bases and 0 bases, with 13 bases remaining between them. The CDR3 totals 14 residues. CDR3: CASHRDPSTDTQYF. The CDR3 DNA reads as TGCGCCAGTCATAGGGATCCTAGCACAGATACGCAGTATTTT.

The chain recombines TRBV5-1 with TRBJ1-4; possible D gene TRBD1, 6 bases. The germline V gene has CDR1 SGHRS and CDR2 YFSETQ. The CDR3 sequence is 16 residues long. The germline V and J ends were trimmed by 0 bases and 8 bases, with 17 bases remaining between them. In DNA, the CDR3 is TGCGCCAGCAGCTTGGGATCGGGCAGGGGTTCGGAAAAACTGTTTTTT. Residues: CASSLGSGRGSEKLFF.

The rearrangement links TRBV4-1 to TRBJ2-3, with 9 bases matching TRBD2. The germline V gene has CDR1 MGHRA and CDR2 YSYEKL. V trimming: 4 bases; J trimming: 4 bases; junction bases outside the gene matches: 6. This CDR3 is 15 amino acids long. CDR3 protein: CASSLLAGAADTQYF. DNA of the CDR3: TGCGCCAGCAGCCTCTTAGCGGGAGCGGCAGATACGCAGTATTTT.

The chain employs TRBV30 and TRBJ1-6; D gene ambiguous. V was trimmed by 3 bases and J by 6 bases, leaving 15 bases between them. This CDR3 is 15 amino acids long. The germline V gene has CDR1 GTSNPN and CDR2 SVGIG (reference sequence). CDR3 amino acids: CAWSPTPRFNSPLHF. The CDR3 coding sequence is TGTGCCTGGAGCCCGACCCCTCGCTTTAATTCACCCCTCCACTTT.

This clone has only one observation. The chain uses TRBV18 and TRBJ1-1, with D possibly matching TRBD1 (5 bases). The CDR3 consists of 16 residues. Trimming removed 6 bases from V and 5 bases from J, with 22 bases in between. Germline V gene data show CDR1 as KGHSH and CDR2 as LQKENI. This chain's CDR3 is CASSPLDVGPGTEAFF. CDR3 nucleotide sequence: TGTGCCAGCTCCCCTCTGGATGTGGGGCCCGGGACTGAAGCTTTCTTT.

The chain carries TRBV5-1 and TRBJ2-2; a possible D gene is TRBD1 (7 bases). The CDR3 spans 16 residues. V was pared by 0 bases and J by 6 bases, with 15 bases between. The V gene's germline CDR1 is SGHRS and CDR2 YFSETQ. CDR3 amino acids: CASSLEGTAGPGELFF. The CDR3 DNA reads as TGCGCCAGCAGCTTGGAAGGGACAGCGGGCCCCGGGGAGCTGTTTTTT.

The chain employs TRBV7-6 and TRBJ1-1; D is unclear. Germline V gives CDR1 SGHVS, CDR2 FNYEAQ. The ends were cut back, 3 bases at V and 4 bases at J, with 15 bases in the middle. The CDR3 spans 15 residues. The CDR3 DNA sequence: TGTGCCAGCAGCTTGTTAGCTCTCCCGAGCACTGAAGCTTTCTTT. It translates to CASSLLALPSTEAFF. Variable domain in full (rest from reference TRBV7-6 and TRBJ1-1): GAGVSQSPRYKVTKRGQDVALRCDPISGHVSLYWYRQALGQGPEFLTYFNYEAQQDKSGLPNDRFSAERPEGSISTLTIQRTEQRDSAMYRCASSLLALPSTEAFFGQGTRLTVV.

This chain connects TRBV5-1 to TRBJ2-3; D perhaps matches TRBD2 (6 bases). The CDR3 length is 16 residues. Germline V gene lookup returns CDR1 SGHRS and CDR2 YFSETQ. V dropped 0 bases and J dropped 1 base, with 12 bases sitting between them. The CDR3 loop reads CASSLERSGRTDTQYF. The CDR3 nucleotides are TGCGCCAGCAGCTTGGAAAGGAGCGGGCGCACAGATACGCAGTATTTT.

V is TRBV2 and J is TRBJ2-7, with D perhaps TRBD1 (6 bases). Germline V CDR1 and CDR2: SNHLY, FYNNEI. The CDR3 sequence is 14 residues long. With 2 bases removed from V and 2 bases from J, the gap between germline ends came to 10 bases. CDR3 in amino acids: CASSEQGIAYEQYF. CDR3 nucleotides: TGTGCCAGCAGTGAACAGGGGATTGCCTACGAGCAGTACTTC.

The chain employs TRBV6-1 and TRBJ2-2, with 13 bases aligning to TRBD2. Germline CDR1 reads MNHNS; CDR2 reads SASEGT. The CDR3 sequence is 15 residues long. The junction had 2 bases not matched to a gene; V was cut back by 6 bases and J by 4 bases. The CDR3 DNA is TGTGCCAGCAGGGGACTAGCGGGACCCACCGGGGAGCTGTTTTTT. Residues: CASRGLAGPTGELFF.

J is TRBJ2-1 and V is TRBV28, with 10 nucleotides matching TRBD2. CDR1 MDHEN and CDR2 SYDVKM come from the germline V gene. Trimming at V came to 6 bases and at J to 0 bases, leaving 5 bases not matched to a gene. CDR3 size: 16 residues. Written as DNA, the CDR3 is TGTGCCAGCAGCAGGACTAGCGGCTTCTCCTACAATGAGCAGTTCTTC. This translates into CASSRTSGFSYNEQFF.

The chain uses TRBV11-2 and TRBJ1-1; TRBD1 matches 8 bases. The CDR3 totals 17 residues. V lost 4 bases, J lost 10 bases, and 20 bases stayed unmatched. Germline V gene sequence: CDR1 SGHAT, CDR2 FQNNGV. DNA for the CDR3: TGTGCCAGCAGCTCCCCTTGGAAAGCAGGGGGCCGCTGGGGAGCTTTCTTT. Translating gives CASSSPWKAGGRWGAFF. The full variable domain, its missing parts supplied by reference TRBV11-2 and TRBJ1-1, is EAGVAQSPRYKIIEKRQSVAFWCNPISGHATLYWYQQILGQGPKLLIQFQNNGVVDDSQLPKDRFSAERLKGVDSTLKIQPAKLEDSAVYLCASSSPWKAGGRWGAFFGQGTRLTVV.

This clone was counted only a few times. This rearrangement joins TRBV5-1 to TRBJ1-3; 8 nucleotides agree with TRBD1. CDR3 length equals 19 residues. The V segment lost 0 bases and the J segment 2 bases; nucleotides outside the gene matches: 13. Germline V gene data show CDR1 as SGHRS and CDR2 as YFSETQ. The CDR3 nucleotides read TGCGCCAGCAGCTTGGGGGATCAGGACAGGGAGCGCCCTGGAAACACCATATATTTT. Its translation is CASSLGDQDRERPGNTIYF.

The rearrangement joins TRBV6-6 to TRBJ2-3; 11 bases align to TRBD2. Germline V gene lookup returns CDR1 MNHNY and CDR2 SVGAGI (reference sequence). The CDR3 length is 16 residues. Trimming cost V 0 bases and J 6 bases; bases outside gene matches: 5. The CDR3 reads CASSYSIAGGPDTQYF. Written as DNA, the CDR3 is TGTGCCAGCAGTTACTCGATAGCGGGAGGGCCCGATACGCAGTATTTT.

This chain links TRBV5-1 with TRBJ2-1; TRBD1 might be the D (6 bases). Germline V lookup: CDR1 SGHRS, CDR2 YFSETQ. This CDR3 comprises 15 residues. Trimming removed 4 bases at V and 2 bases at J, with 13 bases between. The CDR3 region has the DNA TGCGCCAGCAGCAGATTCACAGGGACCTACAATGAGCAGTTCTTC. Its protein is CASSRFTGTYNEQFF.

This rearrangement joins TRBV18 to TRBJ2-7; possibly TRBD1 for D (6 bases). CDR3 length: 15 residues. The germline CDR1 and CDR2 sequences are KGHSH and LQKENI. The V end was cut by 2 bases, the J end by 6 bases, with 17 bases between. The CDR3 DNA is TGTGCCAGCTCACCAAATATCAACAGGGCGGGCGAGCAGTACTTC. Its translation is CASSPNINRAGEQYF.

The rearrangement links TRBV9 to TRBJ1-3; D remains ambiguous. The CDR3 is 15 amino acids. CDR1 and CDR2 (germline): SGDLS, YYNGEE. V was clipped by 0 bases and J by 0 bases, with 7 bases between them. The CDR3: CASSVEQISGNTIYF. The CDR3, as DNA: TGTGCCAGCAGCGTAGAACAGATCTCTGGAAACACCATATATTTT.

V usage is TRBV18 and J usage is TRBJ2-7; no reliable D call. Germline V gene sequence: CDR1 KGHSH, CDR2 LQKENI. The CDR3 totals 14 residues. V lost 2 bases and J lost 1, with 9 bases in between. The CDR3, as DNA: TGTGCCAGCTCACCAAGAGGCAGATCCTACGAGCAGTACTTC. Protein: CASSPRGRSYEQYF.

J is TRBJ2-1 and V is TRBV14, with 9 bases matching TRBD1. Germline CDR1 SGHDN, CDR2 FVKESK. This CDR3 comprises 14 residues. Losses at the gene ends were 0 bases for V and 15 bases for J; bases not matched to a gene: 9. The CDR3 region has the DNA TGTGCCAGCAGCCAAGATGTCGACGGGACAGGGCTGTTCTTC. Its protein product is CASSQDVDGTGLFF. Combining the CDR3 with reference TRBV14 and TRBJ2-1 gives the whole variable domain EAGVTQFPSHSVIEKGQTVTLRCDPISGHDNLYWYRRVMGKEIKFLLHFVKESKQDESGMPNNRFLAERTGGTYSTLKVQPAELEDSGVYFCASSQDVDGTGLFFGPGTRLTVL.

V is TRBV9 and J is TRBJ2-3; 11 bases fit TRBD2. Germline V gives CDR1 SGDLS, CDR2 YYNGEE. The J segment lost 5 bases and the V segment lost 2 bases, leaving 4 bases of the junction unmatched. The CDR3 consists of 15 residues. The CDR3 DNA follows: TGTGCCAGCAGCGTTAGCGGGGGGGCAGGAGATACGCAGTATTTT. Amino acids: CASSVSGGAGDTQYF.

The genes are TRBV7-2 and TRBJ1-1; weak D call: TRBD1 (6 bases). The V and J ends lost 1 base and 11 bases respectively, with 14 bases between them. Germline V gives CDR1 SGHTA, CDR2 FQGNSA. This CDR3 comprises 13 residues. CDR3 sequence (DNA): TGTGCCAGCAGCTTAGATGAAGGCAGGGGCGCTTTCTTT. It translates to CASSLDEGRGAFF.

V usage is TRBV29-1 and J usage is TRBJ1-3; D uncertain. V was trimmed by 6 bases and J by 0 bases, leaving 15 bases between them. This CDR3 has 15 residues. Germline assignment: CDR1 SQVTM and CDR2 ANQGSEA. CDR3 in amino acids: CSVLHRLSSGNTIYF. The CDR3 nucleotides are TGCAGCGTGTTACACCGTTTAAGCTCTGGAAACACCATATATTTT.

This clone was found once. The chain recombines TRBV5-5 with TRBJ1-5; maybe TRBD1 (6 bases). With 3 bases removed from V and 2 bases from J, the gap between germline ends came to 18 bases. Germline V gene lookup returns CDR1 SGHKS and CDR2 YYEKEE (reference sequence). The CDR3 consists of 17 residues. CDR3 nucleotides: TGTGCCAGCAGCTGGGACCCTCGGGGGGCGGGCAATCAGCCCCAGCATTTT. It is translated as CASSWDPRGAGNQPQHF.

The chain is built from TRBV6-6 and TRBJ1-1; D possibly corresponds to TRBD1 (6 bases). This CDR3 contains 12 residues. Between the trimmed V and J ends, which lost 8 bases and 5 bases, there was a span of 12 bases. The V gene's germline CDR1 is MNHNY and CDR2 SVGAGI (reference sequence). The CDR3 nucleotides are TGTGCCAGCGGCCCCCAGGGGACTGAAGCTTTCTTT. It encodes CASGPQGTEAFF.

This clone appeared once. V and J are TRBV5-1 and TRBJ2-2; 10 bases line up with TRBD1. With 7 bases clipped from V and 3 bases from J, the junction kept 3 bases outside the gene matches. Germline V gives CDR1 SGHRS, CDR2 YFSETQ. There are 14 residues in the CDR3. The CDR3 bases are TGCGCCAGCCGACAGGGGGCGGACACCGGGGAGCTGTTTTTT. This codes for CASRQGADTGELFF.

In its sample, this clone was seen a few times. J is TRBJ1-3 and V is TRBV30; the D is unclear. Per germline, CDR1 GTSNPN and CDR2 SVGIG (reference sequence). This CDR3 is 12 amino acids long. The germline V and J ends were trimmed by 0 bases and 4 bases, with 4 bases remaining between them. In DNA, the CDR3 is TGTGCCTGGAGTGTCAAGGGAAACACCATATATTTT. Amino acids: CAWSVKGNTIYF.

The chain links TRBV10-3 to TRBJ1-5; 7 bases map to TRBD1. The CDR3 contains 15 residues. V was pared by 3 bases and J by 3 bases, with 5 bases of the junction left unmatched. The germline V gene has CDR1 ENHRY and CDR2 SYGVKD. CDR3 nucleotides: TGTGCCATCAGTGACCGGACAGGCCTCAATCAGCCCCAGCATTTT. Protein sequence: CAISDRTGLNQPQHF.